Listed here are 26 T cell receptor beta chains from one sample, sequenced in a study of blood T cell repertoires in COVID-19. Clones were sequenced by immunoSEQ multiplex PCR, and TCRdb holds only the in-frame ones, with some missing. Found here are 200,000 or so clones, roughly 79% of them singletons; the top ten hold approximately 15%. Sequenced: peripheral blood. The receptors derive from a man in his sixties with active or convalescent COVID-19.

This clone was observed a single time. The sample contains more than one DNA sequence encoding this CDR3. The rearrangement uses TRBV6-5 and TRBJ1-1, with D possibly matching TRBD1 (6 bases). Trimming took off 6 bases at V and 0 bases at J, with 11 bases between the two ends. Germline V gene data show CDR1 as MNHEY and CDR2 as SVGAGI. This CDR3 spans 14 amino acids. CDR3: CASRSTGLNTEAFF. The CDR3 DNA reads as TGTGCCAGCAGGTCGACAGGACTGAACACTGAAGCTTTCTTT.

J is TRBJ2-5 and V is TRBV28; 12 bases agree with TRBD1. CDR1 MDHEN and CDR2 SYDVKM come from the germline V gene. Unmatched junction bases numbered 10, after V lost 7 bases and J lost 4 bases. The CDR3 is 16 amino acids. This CDR3 reads CASNPIGTGGGETQYF. The CDR3 coding sequence is TGTGCCAGCAACCCTATCGGGACAGGGGGCGGAGAGACCCAGTACTTC.

J is TRBJ2-5 and V is TRBV10-1; TRBD2 matches 9 bases. Per the germline V gene, CDR1 is WNHNN and CDR2 is SYGVQD (reference sequence). V was clipped by 6 bases and J by 5 bases; unmatched bases: 7. There are 14 residues in the CDR3. CDR3 DNA: TGCGCCAGCAGAGCCCGGACTAGCGTGGAGACCCAGTACTTC. This codes for CASRARTSVETQYF.

The chain couples TRBV4-3 to TRBJ1-1; the match to TRBD1 covers 7 bases. The CDR3 runs to 15 residues. Germline V CDR1 and CDR2: LGHNA, YSLEER. The V segment lost 3 bases and the J segment 0 bases; nucleotides outside the gene matches: 4. The CDR3 here is CASSQEQGLNTEAFF. CDR3 DNA: TGCGCCAGCAGCCAGGAACAGGGGCTGAACACTGAAGCTTTCTTT.

CDR3 sequence: CASSPSGPQYNEQFF. CDR3 sequence (DNA): TGTGCCAGCAGCCCTAGCGGTCCACAATACAATGAGCAGTTCTTC. The chain is built from TRBV7-7 and TRBJ2-1, with 7 bases lining up with TRBD2. Germline CDR1 SSHAT, CDR2 FNYEAQ (reference sequence). The CDR3 runs to 15 residues. V lost 5 bases and J lost 4; bases outside the gene matches: 8.

V and J are TRBV5-1 and TRBJ2-5, with D possibly matching TRBD2 (5 bases). In germline, CDR1 is SGHRS, CDR2 YFSETQ. The germline V and J ends were trimmed by 0 bases and 5 bases, with 11 bases remaining between them. This CDR3 contains 14 residues. The CDR3 coding sequence is TGCGCCAGCAGCTTGGATGGGCGCGGGGAGACCCAGTACTTC. This gives the protein CASSLDGRGETQYF. Complete variable domain (other parts from reference TRBV5-1 and TRBJ2-5): KAGVTQTPRYLIKTRGQQVTLSCSPISGHRSVSWYQQTPGQGLQFLFEYFSETQRNKGNFPGRFSGRQFSNSRSEMNVSTLELGDSALYLCASSLDGRGETQYFGPGTRLLVL.

This rearrangement joins TRBV18 to TRBJ2-7, with 11 bases aligning to TRBD1. The ends lost 0 bases at V and 6 bases at J; junction bases unmatched: 1. The CDR3 has 14 amino acids. From germline, CDR1 is KGHSH and CDR2 LQKENI. The CDR3, as DNA: TGTGCCAGCTCACCACCCGGGACAGGGGGCGAGCAGTACTTC. This gives the protein CASSPPGTGGEQYF.

The chain joins TRBV14 to TRBJ1-1, with 10 nucleotides matching TRBD1. The CDR3 runs 16 residues. Losses at the gene ends were 6 bases for V and 1 base for J; bases not matched to a gene: 8. Germline assignment: CDR1 SGHDN and CDR2 FVKESK. CDR3: CASRHTGTGANTEAFF. CDR3 coding DNA: TGTGCCAGCAGACATACCGGGACAGGGGCGAACACTGAAGCTTTCTTT.

The J gene is TRBJ2-7, the V gene TRBV19, with 7 nucleotides matching TRBD2. Germline CDR1 and CDR2: LNHDA and SQIVND (reference sequence). With V trimmed by 3 bases and J by 2 bases, 4 bases remained unmatched. The CDR3 extends over 14 amino acids. CDR3 residues: CASSIWGGAYEQYF. CDR3 bases: TGTGCCAGTAGTATCTGGGGAGGGGCCTACGAGCAGTACTTC.

The gene calls are TRBV6-2 or TRBV6-3 and TRBJ2-7; TRBD2 might be the D (6 bases). Germline loops: CDR1 MNHEY, CDR2 SVGEGT. V lost 3 bases to trimming and J lost 0 bases, with 15 bases between them. This CDR3 has 16 residues. CDR3 sequence (DNA): TGTGCCAGCAGTTATCCCCGGGACTTAAGCTCCTACGAGCAGTACTTC. Translated: CASSYPRDLSSYEQYF.

The chain couples TRBV7-2 to TRBJ2-1; 11 nucleotides agree with TRBD2. The CDR3 length is 16 residues. Germline CDR1 and CDR2: SGHTA and FQGNSA. V lost 5 bases, J lost 3 bases, and 6 bases stayed unmatched. This chain's CDR3 is CASSPVAGGGYNEQFF. CDR3 sequence (DNA): TGTGCCAGCAGCCCGGTAGCGGGAGGGGGCTACAATGAGCAGTTCTTC.

The chain is built from TRBV11-2 and TRBJ2-4; no reliable D call. The germline V gene has CDR1 SGHAT and CDR2 FQNNGV. Trimming removed 0 bases from V and 7 bases from J, with 10 bases in between. This CDR3 is built from 14 residues. The CDR3 protein is CASSLDRVVNIQYF. CDR3 nucleotides: TGTGCCAGCAGCTTAGATCGGGTAGTGAACATTCAGTACTTC.

The table lists this clone with a count of one. The rearrangement uses TRBV28 and TRBJ1-5, with TRBD1 as a possible D gene (6 bases). Germline CDR1 is MDHEN and CDR2 is SYDVKM. V dropped 2 bases and J dropped 1 base, with 15 bases sitting between them. CDR3 length: 17 residues. Here the CDR3 DNA reads TGTGCCAGCAGTTTAGGGCGGGGGGGCGTAAGCAATCAGCCCCAGCATTTT. Translation: CASSLGRGGVSNQPQHF.

This clone was found a few times. This rearrangement joins TRBV2 to TRBJ2-7, with 8 nucleotides matching TRBD1. The junction had 6 bases not matched to a gene; V was cut back by 2 bases and J by 6 bases. The V gene's germline CDR1 is SNHLY and CDR2 FYNNEI. The CDR3 covers 14 residues. The CDR3 sequence is CASSERTGFSEQYF. CDR3 nucleotides: TGTGCCAGCAGTGAAAGGACAGGGTTCTCCGAGCAGTACTTC.

The gene calls are TRBV24-1 and TRBJ2-5, with 8 positions matching TRBD1. V gave up 4 bases and J gave up 3 bases; unmatched junction bases: 12. The CDR3 is 17 residues long. The germline gives CDR1 KGHDR, CDR2 SFDVKD. This chain's CDR3 is CATSDGRTGTPKETQYF. The CDR3 DNA is TGTGCCACCAGTGACGGTCGGACAGGGACCCCTAAAGAGACCCAGTACTTC.

The chain joins TRBV5-1 to TRBJ2-2, with D perhaps matching TRBD1 (6 bases). This CDR3 has 15 amino acids. In germline, CDR1 is SGHRS, CDR2 YFSETQ. Trimming took off 6 bases at V and 6 bases at J, with 18 bases between the two ends. The CDR3 DNA follows: TGCGCCAGCACAATAACAGGGTTTGGTTCCGGGGAGCTGTTTTTT. It codes for CASTITGFGSGELFF.

This chain links TRBV30 with TRBJ1-5, with 7 bases aligning to TRBD1. Germline V gene lookup returns CDR1 GTSNPN and CDR2 SVGIG (reference sequence). J lost 4 bases, V lost 4 bases, and 13 bases had no gene match. This CDR3 spans 16 amino acids. CDR3 loop: CAWTRQGGGVNQPQHF. In DNA, the CDR3 is TGTGCCTGGACCCGACAGGGTGGTGGGGTGAATCAGCCCCAGCATTTT.

J is TRBJ1-6 and V is TRBV28; TRBD1 agrees at 12 bases. Germline V gene lookup returns CDR1 MDHEN and CDR2 SYDVKM. The CDR3 covers 15 residues. With 3 bases clipped from V and 11 bases from J, the junction kept 5 bases outside the gene matches. As DNA, the CDR3 is TGTGCCAGCAGTTTGGGGGGGACAGGGGGCACACCCCTCCACTTT. Amino acid sequence: CASSLGGTGGTPLHF.

V usage is TRBV28 and J usage is TRBJ1-3, with a weak D call TRBD1 (5 bases). With 3 bases removed from V and 4 bases from J, the gap between germline ends came to 10 bases. CDR3 length: 14 amino acids. Germline CDR1 reads MDHEN; CDR2 reads SYDVKM. CDR3 protein: CASSFTGEGNTIYF. As DNA, the CDR3 is TGTGCCAGCAGTTTTACGGGGGAAGGAAACACCATATATTTT.

This chain uses TRBV2 with TRBJ1-4, with 7 positions matching TRBD1. V lost 6 bases, J lost 5 bases, and 9 bases stayed unmatched. There are 15 residues in the CDR3. Germline loops: CDR1 SNHLY, CDR2 FYNNEI. The CDR3 nucleotides are TGTGCCAGCAGCCAGGACAGGTTAGAGAATGAAAAACTGTTTTTT. As protein: CASSQDRLENEKLFF.

The chain is built from TRBV6-5 and TRBJ1-1; D unresolved. The germline gives CDR1 MNHEY, CDR2 SVGAGI. With 6 bases removed from V and 5 bases from J, the gap between germline ends came to 16 bases. The CDR3 extends over 14 amino acids. DNA for the CDR3: TGTGCCAGCAGCGAGCGGTTAGGGTGGACTGAAGCTTTCTTT. Translated, it gives CASSERLGWTEAFF.

This clone was seen just once. This chain uses TRBV6-6 with TRBJ2-4, with unresolved D. Per germline, CDR1 MNHNY and CDR2 SVGAGI (reference sequence). CDR3 length: 14 residues. The V and J ends lost 0 bases and 6 bases respectively, with 9 bases between them. Here the CDR3 reads CASSYSKAANIQYF. In DNA, the CDR3 is TGTGCCAGCAGTTACTCGAAGGCGGCAAACATTCAGTACTTC.

CDR3: CASSLQGAGGYTF. DNA for the CDR3: TGTGCCAGCAGCCTACAGGGGGCAGGTGGCTACACCTTC. The chain is built from TRBV7-8 and TRBJ1-2, with 9 bases matching TRBD1. V dropped 5 bases and J dropped 7; count of bases not matched to a gene: 5. The CDR3 loop spans 13 amino acids. The V gene's germline CDR1 is SGHVS and CDR2 FQNEAQ. Looking up the rest from reference TRBV7-8 and TRBJ1-2 gives the full variable domain: GAGVSQSPRYKVAKRGQDVALRCDPISGHVSLFWYQQALGQGPEFLTYFQNEAQLDKSGLPSDRFFAERPEGSVSTLKIQRTQQEDSAVYLCASSLQGAGGYTFGSGTRLTVV.

The rearrangement links TRBV2 to TRBJ1-6; D perhaps matches TRBD1 (6 bases). The germline CDR1 and CDR2 sequences are SNHLY and FYNNEI. Trimming shortened V by 3 bases and J by 5 bases, and 11 bases separated the two germline ends. CDR3 size: 15 residues. The CDR3 bases are TGTGCCAGCAGTGACGGACAGACTGATAATTCACCCCTCCACTTT. It encodes CASSDGQTDNSPLHF.

The rearrangement links TRBV12-3 or TRBV12-4 to TRBJ2-4, with a tentative D call TRBD1 (5 bases). The CDR3 is made up of 13 amino acids. Between the trimmed V and J ends, which lost 3 bases and 6 bases, there was a span of 9 bases. Here the CDR3 DNA reads TGTGCCAGCAGTTTGCACAGGTCAAACATTCAGTACTTC. Residues: CASSLHRSNIQYF.

The gene calls are TRBV24-1 and TRBJ2-1, with TRBD1 as a possible D gene (5 bases). The V end was cut by 1 base, the J end by 6 bases, with 9 bases between. Germline CDR1 reads KGHDR; CDR2 reads SFDVKD. The CDR3 contains 14 residues. The CDR3 DNA follows: TGTGCCACCAGTGATTTTCTAGGGGTCAATGAGCAGTTCTTC. Residues: CATSDFLGVNEQFF.